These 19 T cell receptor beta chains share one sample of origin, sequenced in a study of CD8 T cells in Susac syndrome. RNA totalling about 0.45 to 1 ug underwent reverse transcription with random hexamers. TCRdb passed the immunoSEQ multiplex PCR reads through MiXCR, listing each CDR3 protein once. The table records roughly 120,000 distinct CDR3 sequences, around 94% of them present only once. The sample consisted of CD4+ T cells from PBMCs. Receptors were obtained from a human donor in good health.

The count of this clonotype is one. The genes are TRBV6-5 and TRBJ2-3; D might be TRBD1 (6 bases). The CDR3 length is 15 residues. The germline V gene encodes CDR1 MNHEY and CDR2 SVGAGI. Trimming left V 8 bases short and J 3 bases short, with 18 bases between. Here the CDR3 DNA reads TGTGCCAGCGGGGAAGGCACAGGGCGGACAGATACGCAGTATTTT. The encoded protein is CASGEGTGRTDTQYF.

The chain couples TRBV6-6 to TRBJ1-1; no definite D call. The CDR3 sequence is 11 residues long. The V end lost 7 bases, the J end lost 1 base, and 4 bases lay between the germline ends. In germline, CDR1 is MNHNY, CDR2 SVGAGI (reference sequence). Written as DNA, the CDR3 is TGTGCCAGCACACCGAACACTGAAGCTTTCTTT. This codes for CASTPNTEAFF.

The CDR3 spells CASSLQSDRGNEQYF. The CDR3 region has the DNA TGCGCCAGCAGCTTACAGTCGGACAGGGGAAACGAGCAGTACTTC. V gene TRBV5-1 combines with J gene TRBJ2-7; 9 bases map to TRBD1. Germline V gives CDR1 SGHRS, CDR2 YFSETQ. V was pared by 2 bases and J by 5 bases, with 8 bases of the junction left unmatched. The CDR3 loop spans 15 amino acids.

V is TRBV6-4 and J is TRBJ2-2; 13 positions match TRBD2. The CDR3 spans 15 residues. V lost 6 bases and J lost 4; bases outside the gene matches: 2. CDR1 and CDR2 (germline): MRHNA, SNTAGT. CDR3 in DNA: TGTGCCAGCAGCGGACTAGCGGGAGTCACCGGGGAGCTGTTTTTT. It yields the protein CASSGLAGVTGELFF.

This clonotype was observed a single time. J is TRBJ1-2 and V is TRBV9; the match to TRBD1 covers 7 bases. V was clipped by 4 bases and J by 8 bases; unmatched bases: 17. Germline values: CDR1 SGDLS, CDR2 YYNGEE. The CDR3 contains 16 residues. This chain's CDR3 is CASSPLVGEGAYGYTF. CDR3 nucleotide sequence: TGTGCCAGCAGCCCTCTGGTGGGAGAGGGGGCCTACGGCTACACCTTC.

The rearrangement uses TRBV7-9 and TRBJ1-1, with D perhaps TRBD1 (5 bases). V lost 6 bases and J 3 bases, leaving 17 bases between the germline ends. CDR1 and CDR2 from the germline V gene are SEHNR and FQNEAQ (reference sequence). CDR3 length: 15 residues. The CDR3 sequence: CASSSNGGVDTEAFF. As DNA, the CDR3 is TGTGCCAGCAGTTCAAACGGGGGTGTGGACACTGAAGCTTTCTTT.

The CDR3 DNA follows: TGTGCCACCAGCAGAGATTGGAGTTTTGAAGCTTTCTTT. This translates into CATSRDWSFEAFF. The chain links TRBV15 to TRBJ1-1, with D uncertain. The CDR3 spans 13 residues. CDR1 LNHNV and CDR2 YYDKDF come from the germline V gene (reference sequence). Trimming took 0 bases from V and 7 from J, leaving 9 bases between them. The full variable domain, its missing parts supplied by reference TRBV15 and TRBJ1-1, is DAMVIQNPRYQVTQFGKPVTLSCSQTLNHNVMYWYQQKSSQAPKLLFHYYDKDFNNEADTPDNFQSRRPNTSFCFLDIRSPGLGDTAMYLCATSRDWSFEAFFGQGTRLTVV.

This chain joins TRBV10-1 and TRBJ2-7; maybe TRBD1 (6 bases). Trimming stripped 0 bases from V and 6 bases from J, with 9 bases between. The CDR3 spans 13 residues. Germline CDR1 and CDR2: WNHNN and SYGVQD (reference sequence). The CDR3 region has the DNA TGCGCCAGCAGTGAGTCGTGGGGGCGCGAGCAGTACTTC. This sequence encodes CASSESWGREQYF.

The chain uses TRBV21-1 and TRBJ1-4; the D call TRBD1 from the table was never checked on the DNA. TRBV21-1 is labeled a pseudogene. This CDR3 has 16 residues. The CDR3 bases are TGTGCCAGCAGCAAAGACGGAGGACAGGGGGCCGGGGAACTGTTTTTT. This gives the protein CASSKDGGQGAGELFF.

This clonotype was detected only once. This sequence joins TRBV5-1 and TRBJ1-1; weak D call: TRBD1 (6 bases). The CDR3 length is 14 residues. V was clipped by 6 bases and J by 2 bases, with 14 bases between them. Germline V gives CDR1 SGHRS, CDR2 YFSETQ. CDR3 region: CASTPGQPNTEAFF. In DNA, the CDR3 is TGCGCCAGCACCCCTGGACAGCCTAACACTGAAGCTTTCTTT.

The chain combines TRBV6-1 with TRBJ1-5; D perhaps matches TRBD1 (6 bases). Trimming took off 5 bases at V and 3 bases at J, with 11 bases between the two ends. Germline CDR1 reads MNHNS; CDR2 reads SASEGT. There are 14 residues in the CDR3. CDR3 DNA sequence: TGTGCCAGCAGTTCCGGACAGCCCAATCAGCCCCAGCATTTT. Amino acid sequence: CASSSGQPNQPQHF.

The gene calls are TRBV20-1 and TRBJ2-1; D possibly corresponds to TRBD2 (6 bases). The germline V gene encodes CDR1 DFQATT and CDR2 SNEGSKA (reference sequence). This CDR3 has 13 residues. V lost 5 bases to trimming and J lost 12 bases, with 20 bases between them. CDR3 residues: CSAPRDSGFAQFF. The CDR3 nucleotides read TGCAGTGCTCCCCGGGACTCCGGTTTCGCGCAGTTCTTC.

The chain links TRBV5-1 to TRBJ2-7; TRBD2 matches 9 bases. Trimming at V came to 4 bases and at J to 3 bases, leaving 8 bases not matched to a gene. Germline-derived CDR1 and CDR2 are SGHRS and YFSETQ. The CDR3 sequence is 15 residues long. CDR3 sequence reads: CASSEDSGSVYEQYF. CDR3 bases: TGCGCCAGCAGCGAGGATAGCGGGAGCGTCTACGAGCAGTACTTC.

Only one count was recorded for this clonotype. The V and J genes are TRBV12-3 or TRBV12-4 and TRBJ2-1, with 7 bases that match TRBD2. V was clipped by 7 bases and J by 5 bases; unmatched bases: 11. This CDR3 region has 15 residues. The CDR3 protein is CASITAGEVDNEQFF. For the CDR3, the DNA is TGTGCCAGCATTACCGCGGGGGAAGTCGACAATGAGCAGTTCTTC.

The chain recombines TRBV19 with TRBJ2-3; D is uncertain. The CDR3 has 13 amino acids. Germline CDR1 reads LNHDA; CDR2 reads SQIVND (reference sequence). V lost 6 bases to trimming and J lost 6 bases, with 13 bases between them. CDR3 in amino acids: CASRLVGRDTQYF. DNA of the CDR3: TGTGCCAGTAGGCTGGTGGGCCGGGATACGCAGTATTTT.

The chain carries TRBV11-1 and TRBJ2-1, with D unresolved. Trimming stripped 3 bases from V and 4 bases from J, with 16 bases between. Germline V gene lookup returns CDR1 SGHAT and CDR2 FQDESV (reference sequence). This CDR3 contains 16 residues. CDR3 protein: CASSFYFWVYYNEQFF. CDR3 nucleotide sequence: TGTGCCAGCAGCTTTTACTTTTGGGTTTATTACAATGAGCAGTTCTTC. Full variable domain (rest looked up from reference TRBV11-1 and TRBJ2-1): EAEVAQSPRYKITEKSQAVAFWCDPISGHATLYWYRQILGQGPELLVQFQDESVVDDSQLPKDRFSAERLKGVDSTLKIQPAELGDSAMYLCASSFYFWVYYNEQFFGPGTRLTVL.

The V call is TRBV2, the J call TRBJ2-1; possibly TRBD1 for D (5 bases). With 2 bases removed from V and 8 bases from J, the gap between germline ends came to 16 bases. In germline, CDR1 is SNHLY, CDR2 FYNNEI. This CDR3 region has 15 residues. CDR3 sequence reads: CASSETPDNEDEQFF. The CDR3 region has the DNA TGTGCCAGCAGTGAAACACCGGACAACGAGGATGAGCAGTTCTTC.

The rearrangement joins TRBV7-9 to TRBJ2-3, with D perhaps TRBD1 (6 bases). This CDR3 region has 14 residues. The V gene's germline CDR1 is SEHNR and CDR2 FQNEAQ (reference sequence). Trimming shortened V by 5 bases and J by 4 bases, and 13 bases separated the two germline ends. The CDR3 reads CASSPGTQADTQYF. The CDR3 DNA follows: TGTGCCAGCAGCCCCGGGACACAGGCAGATACGCAGTATTTT.

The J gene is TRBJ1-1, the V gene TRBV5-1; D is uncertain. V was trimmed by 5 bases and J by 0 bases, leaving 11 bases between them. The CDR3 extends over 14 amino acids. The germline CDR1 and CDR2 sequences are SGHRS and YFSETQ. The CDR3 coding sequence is TGCGCCAGCAGGGCGGACGGACTGAACACTGAAGCTTTCTTT. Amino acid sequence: CASRADGLNTEAFF.